This T cell receptor beta chain was recovered during a study of beta chain features in type 1 diabetes. Study at large: Examination spanned approximately 110 million sorted cells from all samples.

Worth noting for this clone: Its antigen is currently unknown.

This CDR3 comprises 14 residues. The germline gives CDR1 SGHDN, CDR2 FVKESK. V lost 0 bases, J lost 4 bases, and 7 bases lay in between. Whole-study findings and limits: Among patients with Type 1 diabetes, TCRB CDR3s were moderately but significantly shorter in every one of the four CD4+ subsets. Healthy donors had naive, central memory and Treg TCRB repertoires that appeared less similar than those seen among patients.

The sequenced template was cDNA made from the entire isolated RNA. Produced via immunoSEQ multiplex PCR; TCRdb's table is partial and in-frame only. The table shows 95,000 to 150,000 clones, with 15% to 20% occurring only once. Every participating donor gave one draw, a heparinised blood sample averaging approximately 110 mL. Sorting that relied on CD45RO/CCR7/CD25/CD127/CD95/CD27 yielded CD4+ naive, central memory, regulatory and stem cell-like memory cells. Sequenced input: central memory CD4+ T cells from blood. The clonotype originates from a man between 18 and 35 years old with type 1 diabetes. The J gene is TRBJ2-1, the V gene TRBV14, with D uncertain. CDR3 in DNA: TGTGCCAGCAGCCAAGACACTTGGTACAATGAGCAGTTCTTC. Translation: CASSQDTWYNEQFF.